This T cell receptor (beta chain) stems from a study of cytomegalovirus exposure and HLA in healthy donors. The overall study: The 120 or so validation repertoires used the same platform as the roughly 720 first-cohort repertoires (as reported by a later analysis).

Libraries were prepared by immunoSEQ multiplex PCR; TCRdb keeps only in-frame clonotypes and omits some of them. The data show about 360,000 clones, more than 80% seen once. The donors were part of the validation cohort of over a hundred subjects. That cohort was separate from the first cohort, which comprised under 750 subjects. Study-level results: According to a later analysis, TCR clusters from the first cohort tended to co-occur in the 100 to 150 validation repertoires. The authors confirmed in vitro that a few CMV-associated chains were specific for CMV antigens.

Trimming at V came to 2 bases and at J to 7 bases, leaving 7 bases not matched to a gene. In germline, CDR1 is SGHRS, CDR2 YFSETQ. The length of the CDR3 is 15 residues. A note on this clone: Its cognate antigen is unknown.

Sequenced input: PBMCs. The source is a woman younger than 30 in good health and CMV-seronegative. The chain couples TRBV5-1 to TRBJ1-4; 8 bases are a match to TRBD1. The CDR3 DNA sequence: TGCGCCAGCAGCTTTTCGGGACAGGCGGGTGAAAAACTGTTTTTT. This encodes CASSFSGQAGEKLFF. The whole variable domain, remainder taken from reference TRBV5-1 and TRBJ1-4, is KAGVTQTPRYLIKTRGQQVTLSCSPISGHRSVSWYQQTPGQGLQFLFEYFSETQRNKGNFPGRFSGRQFSNSRSEMNVSTLELGDSALYLCASSFSGQAGEKLFFGSGTQLSVL.